This T cell receptor (beta chain) was documented in a study of CD8 T cells in Susac syndrome. Peripheral blood CD8+ and CD4+ T cells were profiled by TCR beta sequencing. In contrast to the negatively isolated CD8+ and CD4+ T cells, TEMRA cells were FACS-enriched. The V end lost 4 bases, the J end lost 2 bases, and 18 bases lay between the germline ends. In germline, CDR1 is MGHRA, CDR2 YSYEKL. The CDR3 totals 17 residues. The authors reverse transcribed roughly 0.5 to 1 ug RNA with random hexamers. TCRdb itself ran the immunoSEQ multiplex PCR reads through MiXCR, one entry per CDR3 protein. The table has about 120,000 distinct CDR3 sequences, 95% to 96% seen once.

The source of this sequence is a human donor with Susac syndrome. The sample taken for sequencing was CD4+ T cells from PBMCs. The chain joins TRBV4-1 to TRBJ1-5, with D perhaps matching TRBD1 (5 bases). CDR3: CASSPFLRVGGNQPQHF. CDR3 coding DNA: TGCGCCAGCAGCCCCTTTCTCAGGGTTGGTGGCAATCAGCCCCAGCATTTT.